The TCR beta chain under discussion was sequenced for a study of cytomegalovirus exposure and HLA in healthy donors. Broader study findings: The authors confirmed in vitro that three CMV-associated chains were specific for CMV antigens.

Only one count was recorded for this clone. Its antigen is unidentified. The PCR employed 60 Vbeta primers together with 13 Jbeta primers. Only in-frame clones appear in the TCRdb table, and some are missing; sequencing was by immunoSEQ multiplex PCR. The sample includes over 150,000 clones, over 70% of them seen just once. Donors were nominally healthy when sampled, though unrecorded immune exposures were likely. Looked up from germline, CDR1 is MNHNS and CDR2 is SASEGT. Trimming removed 5 bases at V and 9 bases at J, with 14 bases between. This CDR3 is 14 amino acids long. Sequenced input: PBMCs. The receptor's source is a male donor in good health and CMV-seropositive. The gene calls are TRBV6-1 and TRBJ1-6; weak D call: TRBD1 (5 bases). The CDR3 DNA follows: TGTGCCAGCAGTTCTCCAGGGATGGGTTCACCCCTCCACTTT. It encodes CASSSPGMGSPLHF.